This entry lists 24 T cell receptor beta chains sequenced from one sample in a study of blood T cell repertoires in COVID-19. Libraries were prepared by immunoSEQ multiplex PCR; TCRdb keeps only in-frame clonotypes and omits some of them. The repertoire holds around 100,000 clones, with roughly 79% as singletons. Sequencing was performed on peripheral blood. These receptors all stem from a man older than 75 with COVID-19, enrolled during active disease.

This chain uses TRBV30 with TRBJ1-5; 8 positions match TRBD1. Germline CDR1 GTSNPN, CDR2 SVGIG (reference sequence). There are 14 residues in the CDR3. The V and J ends lost 0 bases and 3 bases, in that order; junction bases with no gene match: 1. As DNA, the CDR3 is TGTGCCTGGAGTGTACAGGGGGACAATCAGCCCCAGCATTTT. Protein product: CAWSVQGDNQPQHF.

CDR3 region: CASSGGTDYNSPLHF. DNA for the CDR3: TGTGCCAGCAGCGGCGGGACAGACTATAATTCACCCCTCCACTTT. The chain recombines TRBV9 with TRBJ1-6; 7 nucleotides line up with TRBD1. The CDR3 is made up of 15 amino acids. The V gene end was trimmed by 3 bases and the J gene end by 3 bases; junction bases not matched to a gene: 3. Per the germline V gene, CDR1 is SGDLS and CDR2 is YYNGEE.

This clone appeared a single time. Written as DNA, the CDR3 is TGTGCCAGCAGCTTAGTGGAGGGGGCGGGCTATGGCTACACCTTC. Its translation is CASSLVEGAGYGYTF. This chain joins TRBV7-2 and TRBJ1-2; 7 bases align to TRBD1. Trimming cost V 1 base and J 4 bases; bases outside gene matches: 6. Germline V CDR1 and CDR2: SGHTA, FQGNSA. The CDR3 is made up of 15 amino acids.

This sequence joins TRBV5-5 and TRBJ1-2, with D unresolved. Germline V gene sequence: CDR1 SGHKS, CDR2 YYEKEE (reference sequence). V was cut by 0 bases and J by 4 bases, with 13 bases left in between. The CDR3 runs to 15 residues. CDR3 amino acids: CASSLGQADSYGYTF. CDR3 sequence (DNA): TGTGCCAGCAGCTTGGGGCAGGCAGATTCCTATGGCTACACCTTC.

V is TRBV5-1 and J is TRBJ1-2, with 10 bases lining up with TRBD1. Trimming cost V 4 bases and J 6 bases; bases outside gene matches: 3. The CDR3 contains 13 residues. Looked up from germline, CDR1 is SGHRS and CDR2 is YFSETQ. The CDR3 sequence is CASSPGQGHGYTF. CDR3 DNA: TGCGCCAGCAGCCCGGGACAGGGGCATGGCTACACCTTC.

The chain couples TRBV19 to TRBJ2-4; unclear D gene. V lost 6 bases and J 8 bases, leaving 8 bases between the germline ends. The CDR3 has 11 residues. Germline-derived CDR1 and CDR2 are LNHDA and SQIVND (reference sequence). The DNA of the CDR3 is TGTGCCAGTAGCCAAGGAGACATTCAGTACTTC. This translates into CASSQGDIQYF.

This clone has only a few counts. J is TRBJ2-7 and V is TRBV9; 12 nucleotides align to TRBD2. CDR1 and CDR2 from the germline V gene are SGDLS and YYNGEE. V dropped 0 bases and J dropped 4; count of bases not matched to a gene: 2. The CDR3 is made up of 15 amino acids. This CDR3 is CASSVGLAGGYEQYF. The DNA for the CDR3 is TGTGCCAGCAGCGTAGGTCTAGCGGGAGGGTACGAGCAGTACTTC.

V usage is TRBV6-1 and J usage is TRBJ2-5; 11 positions match TRBD2. Germline CDR1 MNHNS, CDR2 SASEGT. The CDR3 loop spans 16 amino acids. The ends lost 4 bases at V and 4 bases at J; junction bases unmatched: 8. The CDR3: CASSAETSGNGETQYF. The CDR3 region has the DNA TGTGCCAGCAGTGCCGAGACTAGCGGGAACGGAGAGACCCAGTACTTC.

V is TRBV10-3 and J is TRBJ2-6; 12 nucleotides align to TRBD1. With 8 bases clipped from V and 0 bases from J, the junction kept 5 bases outside the gene matches. Germline lookup yields CDR1 ENHRY and CDR2 SYGVKD. This CDR3 comprises 17 residues. The CDR3 protein is CAIRGTGGFSGANVLTF. DNA for the CDR3: TGTGCCATCCGAGGGACAGGGGGCTTCTCTGGGGCCAACGTCCTGACTTTC.

The chain carries TRBV27 and TRBJ2-7; D is unclear. The length of the CDR3 is 14 residues. The V gene's germline CDR1 is MNHEY and CDR2 SMNVEV (reference sequence). V shed 5 bases and J shed 6 bases, with 17 bases lying between them. The CDR3 region is CASSVLRQSGEQYF. CDR3 sequence (DNA): TGTGCCAGCAGTGTACTGCGGCAGTCGGGCGAGCAGTACTTC.

In this sample, this clone turned up once. The rearrangement joins TRBV5-6 to TRBJ1-6; 8 bases fit TRBD1. The V and J ends lost 2 bases and 8 bases, in that order; junction bases with no gene match: 12. Per the germline V gene, CDR1 is SGHDT and CDR2 is YYEEEE. This CDR3 spans 17 amino acids. The CDR3 reads CASSLFFSTGGHSPLHF. CDR3 DNA: TGTGCCAGCAGCTTATTCTTTTCTACAGGGGGACATTCACCCCTCCACTTT.

V is TRBV14 and J is TRBJ2-1, with a tentative D call TRBD1 (6 bases). Germline CDR1 is SGHDN and CDR2 is FVKESK. V lost 1 base and J lost 6, with 13 bases in between. This CDR3 has 15 amino acids. The CDR3: CASSQAITGFNEQFF. DNA for the CDR3: TGTGCCAGCAGCCAAGCCATTACAGGGTTCAATGAGCAGTTCTTC.

The gene calls are TRBV11-2 and TRBJ1-2; 9 nucleotides agree with TRBD1. Germline V gene lookup returns CDR1 SGHAT and CDR2 FQNNGV. V was clipped by 5 bases and J by 7 bases; unmatched bases: 8. The CDR3 is 14 residues long. CDR3 sequence reads: CASSPGQGIGGYTF. CDR3 DNA sequence: TGTGCCAGCAGCCCTGGACAGGGGATTGGTGGCTACACCTTC.

The genes are TRBV30 and TRBJ1-4; TRBD1 aligns across 7 bases. CDR1 is GTSNPN and CDR2 is SVGIG in the germline V gene (reference sequence). The CDR3 is made up of 14 amino acids. V lost 2 bases and J lost 7; bases outside the gene matches: 7. CDR3 in DNA: TGTGCCTGGAGTTTAAGGACAGGACTTGAAAAACTGTTTTTT. Its protein is CAWSLRTGLEKLFF.

The chain is built from TRBV2 and TRBJ1-6; no definite D call. The germline gives CDR1 SNHLY, CDR2 FYNNEI. V lost 5 bases and J lost 4, with 9 bases in between. The CDR3 is 14 amino acids. CDR3 amino acids: CASSRWQYNSPLHF. CDR3 bases: TGTGCCAGCAGTCGCTGGCAGTATAATTCACCCCTCCACTTT.

The chain employs TRBV2 and TRBJ2-1; D perhaps matches TRBD2 (6 bases). The ends were cut back, 7 bases at V and 5 bases at J, with 15 bases in the middle. Germline V lookup: CDR1 SNHLY, CDR2 FYNNEI. CDR3 length: 14 residues. CDR3 loop: CASTGVQANNEQFF. In nucleotides, the CDR3 is TGTGCCAGCACGGGGGTACAGGCGAACAATGAGCAGTTCTTC.

This chain connects TRBV6-5 to TRBJ1-2, with D possibly being TRBD1 (5 bases). This CDR3 has 15 amino acids. CDR1 MNHEY and CDR2 SVGAGI come from the germline V gene. Trimming took off 7 bases at V and 4 bases at J, with 19 bases between the two ends. The CDR3 here is CASTDPQGGSYGYTF. The CDR3 region has the DNA TGTGCCAGCACCGACCCGCAGGGCGGTAGCTATGGCTACACCTTC.

V is TRBV24-1 and J is TRBJ2-5; 7 bases fit TRBD1. Germline V gives CDR1 KGHDR, CDR2 SFDVKD. Losses at the gene ends were 4 bases for V and 2 bases for J; bases not matched to a gene: 6. CDR3 length: 15 amino acids. The chain's CDR3 is CATSERRQGQETQYF. The CDR3 coding sequence is TGTGCCACCAGTGAACGCCGACAGGGACAAGAGACCCAGTACTTC.

V usage is TRBV9 and J usage is TRBJ2-3; 9 bases fit TRBD2. This CDR3 has 16 amino acids. V lost 0 bases and J lost 8; bases outside the gene matches: 10. Per germline, CDR1 SGDLS and CDR2 YYNGEE. CDR3 sequence: CASSVGSSGAQGTQYF. The CDR3 DNA reads as TGTGCCAGCAGCGTAGGATCTAGCGGGGCCCAAGGTACGCAGTATTTT.

V gene TRBV5-6 combines with J gene TRBJ2-3; the match to TRBD1 covers 10 bases. The germline V gene has CDR1 SGHDT and CDR2 YYEEEE. The CDR3 has 16 residues. Trimming removed 1 base from V and 6 bases from J; junction bases left unmatched: 8. The chain's CDR3 is CASSLRGQGVRDTQYF. The CDR3 bases are TGTGCCAGCAGCTTGCGCGGACAGGGGGTTAGGGATACGCAGTATTTT.

V is TRBV2 and J is TRBJ1-2, with 8 bases that match TRBD1. The CDR3 totals 13 residues. The germline V gene has CDR1 SNHLY and CDR2 FYNNEI. Losses at the gene ends were 7 bases for V and 5 bases for J; bases not matched to a gene: 6. The CDR3 here is CASIRDRTYGYTF. The CDR3 nucleotides read TGTGCCAGCATACGGGACAGGACGTATGGCTACACCTTC.

The V and J genes are TRBV6-5 and TRBJ2-7; tentative D call: TRBD1 (6 bases). The V end lost 8 bases, the J end lost 7 bases, and 21 bases lay between the germline ends. The CDR3 has 14 amino acids. Germline V gene sequence: CDR1 MNHEY, CDR2 SVGAGI. For the CDR3, the DNA is TGTGCCAGCCGATTCACGACAGGCCGAAGTGAGCAGTACTTC. Translating gives CASRFTTGRSEQYF.

The chain is built from TRBV4-2 and TRBJ2-1; TRBD1 matches 11 bases. Germline CDR1 is LGHNA and CDR2 is YNFKEQ. V was pared by 1 base and J by 6 bases, with 5 bases of the junction left unmatched. The length of the CDR3 is 16 residues. CDR3 protein: CASSQVGQGAFNEQFF. In DNA form, the CDR3 reads TGTGCCAGCAGCCAAGTTGGACAGGGGGCATTCAATGAGCAGTTCTTC.

The V gene is TRBV7-9, the J gene TRBJ1-1; 7 bases are a match to TRBD1. The CDR3 has 13 amino acids. Germline V CDR1 and CDR2: SEHNR, FQNEAQ (reference sequence). With V trimmed by 5 bases and J by 4 bases, 4 bases remained unmatched. The CDR3 region is CASSRDRATEAFF. DNA of the CDR3: TGTGCCAGCAGCCGAGACAGGGCCACTGAAGCTTTCTTT.